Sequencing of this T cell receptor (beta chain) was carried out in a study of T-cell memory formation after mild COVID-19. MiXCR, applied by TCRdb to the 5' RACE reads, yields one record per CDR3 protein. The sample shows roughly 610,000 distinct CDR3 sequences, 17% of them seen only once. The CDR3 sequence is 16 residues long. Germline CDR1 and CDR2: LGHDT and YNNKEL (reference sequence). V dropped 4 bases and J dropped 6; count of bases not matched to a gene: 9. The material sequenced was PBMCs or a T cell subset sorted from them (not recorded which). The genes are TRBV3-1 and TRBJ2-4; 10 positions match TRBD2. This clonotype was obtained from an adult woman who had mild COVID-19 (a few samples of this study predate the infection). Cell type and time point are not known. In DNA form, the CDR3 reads TGTGCCAGCAGCCGACGAGCGGGGGGGGAACTAAACATTCAGTACTTC. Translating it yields CASSRRAGGELNIQYF.